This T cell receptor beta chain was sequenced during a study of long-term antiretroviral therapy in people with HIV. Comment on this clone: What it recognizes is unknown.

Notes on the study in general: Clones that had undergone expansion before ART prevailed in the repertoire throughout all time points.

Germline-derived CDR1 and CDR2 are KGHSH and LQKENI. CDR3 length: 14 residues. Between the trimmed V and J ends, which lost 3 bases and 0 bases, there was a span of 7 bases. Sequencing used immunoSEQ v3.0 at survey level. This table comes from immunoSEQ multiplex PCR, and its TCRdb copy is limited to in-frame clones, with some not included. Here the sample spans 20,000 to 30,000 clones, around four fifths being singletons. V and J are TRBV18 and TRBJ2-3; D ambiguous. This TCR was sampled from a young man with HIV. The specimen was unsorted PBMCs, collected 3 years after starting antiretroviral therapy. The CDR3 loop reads CASSPGASTDTQYF. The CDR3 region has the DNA TGTGCCAGCTCACCCGGCGCTAGCACAGATACGCAGTATTTT. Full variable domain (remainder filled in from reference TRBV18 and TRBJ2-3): NAGVMQNPRHLVRRRGQEARLRCSPMKGHSHVYWYRQLPEEGLKFMVYLQKENIIDESGMPKERFSAEFPKEGPSILRIQQVVRGDSAAYFCASSPGASTDTQYFGPGTRLTVL.